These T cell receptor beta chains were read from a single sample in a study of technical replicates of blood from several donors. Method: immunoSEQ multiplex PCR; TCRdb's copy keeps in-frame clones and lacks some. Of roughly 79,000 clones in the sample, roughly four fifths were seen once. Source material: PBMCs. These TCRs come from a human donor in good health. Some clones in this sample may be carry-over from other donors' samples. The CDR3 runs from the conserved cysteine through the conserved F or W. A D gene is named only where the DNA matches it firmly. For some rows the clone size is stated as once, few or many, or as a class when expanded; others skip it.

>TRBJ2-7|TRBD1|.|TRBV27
TGTGCCAGCAGTTTTCGGACAAATACCGGGACAGGGGGCTCCTACGAGCAGTACTTC
CASSFRTNTGTGGSYEQYF
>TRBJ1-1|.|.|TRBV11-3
TGTGCCAGCAGTCTAGACAGTGTGAACACTGAAGCTTTCTTT
CASSLDSVNTEAFF
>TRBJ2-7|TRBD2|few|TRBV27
TGTGCCAGCAGTGTCGGGACTAGCGGGAGGAACGAGCAGTACTTC
CASSVGTSGRNEQYF
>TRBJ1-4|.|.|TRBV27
TGTGCCAGCAGTCCGAGACAGAATGAAAAACTGTTTTTT
CASSPRQNEKLFF
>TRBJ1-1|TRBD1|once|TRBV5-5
TGTGCCAGCAGCTTGGGGGACAGGGGGCGTGATGAAGCTTTCTTT
CASSLGDRGRDEAFF
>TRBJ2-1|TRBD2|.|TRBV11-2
TGTGCCAGCAGCCGGACTAGCGGGAGCTCCTACAATGAGCAGTTCTTC
CASSRTSGSSYNEQFF
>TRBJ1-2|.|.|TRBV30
TGTGCCTGGATAGGCAGGGATGGCTACACCTTC
CAWIGRDGYTF
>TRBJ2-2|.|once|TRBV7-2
TGTGCCAGCAGCAAAGGGGGGGTAGTAAACACCGGGGAGCTGTTTTTT
CASSKGGVVNTGELFF
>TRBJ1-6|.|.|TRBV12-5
TGTGCTAGTGGGCCTAACCCCGGGTCGGCCCTCCACTTT
CASGPNPGSALHF
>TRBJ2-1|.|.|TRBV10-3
TGTGCCATCACGGGGAGCTCCTACAATGAGCAGTTCTTC
CAITGSSYNEQFF
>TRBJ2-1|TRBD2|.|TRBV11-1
TGTGCCAGCAGCGGACAGCGGGGGGCAGACAATGAGCAGTTCTTC
CASSGQRGADNEQFF
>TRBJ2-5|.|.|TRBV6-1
TGTGCCAGCAGTGAAAATGGGCTAGGGGGGACCCAGTACTTC
CASSENGLGGTQYF
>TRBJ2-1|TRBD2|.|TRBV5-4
TGTGCCAGCAGCTCGGAGACTAGCAGCAATGAGCAGTTCTTC
CASSSETSSNEQFF
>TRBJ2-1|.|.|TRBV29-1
TGCAGCGTTGCCGGGACACCCTACAATGAGCAGTTCTTC
CSVAGTPYNEQFF
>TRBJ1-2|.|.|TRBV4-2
TGTGCCAGCAGCCAAGATGCAGGGGTTAAGGGCTACACCTTC
CASSQDAGVKGYTF
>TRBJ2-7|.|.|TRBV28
TGTGCCTGGGGGGGGCCGGTCGAGCAGTACTTC
CAWGGPVEQYF
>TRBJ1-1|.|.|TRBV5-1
TGCGCCAGCAAGTGGGGAGGGATGGGATACACTGAAGCTTTCTTT
CASKWGGMGYTEAFF
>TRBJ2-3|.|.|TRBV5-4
TGTGCCAGCAGCTTCGGGATCTCAGATACGCAGTATTTT
CASSFGISDTQYF
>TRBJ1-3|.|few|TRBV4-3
TGCGCCAGCAGCCAAGAGAGAGGCTCTGGAAACACCATATATTTT
CASSQERGSGNTIYF
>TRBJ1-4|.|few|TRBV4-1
TGCGCCAGCAGCCAAGATCTTTCCTCGGCGGGAAAACTGTTTTTT
CASSQDLSSAGKLFF
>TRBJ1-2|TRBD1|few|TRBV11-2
TGTGCCAGCAGCACAGGGGGCCTAACAGGGGGAAGGAATGGCTACACCTTC
CASSTGGLTGGRNGYTF
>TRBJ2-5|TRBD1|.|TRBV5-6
TGTGCCAGCAGGGACAGGCTCCGTCAAGAGACCCAGTACTTC
CASRDRLRQETQYF
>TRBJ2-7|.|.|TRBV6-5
TGTGCCAGCAGTATACCCGGGACACCGTACGAGCAGTACTTC
CASSIPGTPYEQYF
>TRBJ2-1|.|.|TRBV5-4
TGTGCCAGCAGCCCGGACTACGTATCCTACAATGAGCAGTTCTTC
CASSPDYVSYNEQFF
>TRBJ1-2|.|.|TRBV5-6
TGTGCCAGCAGCTTGTTTTCTCGACTCAACTATGGCTACACCTTC
CASSLFSRLNYGYTF
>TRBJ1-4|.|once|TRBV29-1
TGCAGCGTTTCTCTTAATGAAAAACTGTTTTTT
CSVSLNEKLFF
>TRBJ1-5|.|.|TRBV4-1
TGCGCCAGCAGCCCGCAGGGCGACAATCAGCCCCAGCATTTT
CASSPQGDNQPQHF